Each of the 29 T cell receptor beta chains below was sequenced from the same sample in a study of cytomegalovirus exposure and HLA in healthy donors (dated by TCRdb to about 2017). The library relied on the immunoSEQ multiplex PCR assay. For the multiplex PCR, a mixture combining 60 forward primers for TCR Vbeta segments and 13 reverse primers for TCR Jbeta segments was used. The table comes from immuneACCESS by way of TCRdb, which keeps in-frame sequences with V and J called. Part of the clones is missing from these tables; in studies checked, under half for an unresolved V gene and the rest for unknown reasons. This sample is represented by 150,000 to 200,000 clones; roughly four fifths of them were singletons. The ten biggest clones cover roughly 0.5% of the sample. The sequencing sample was made of PBMCs. These receptors originate from a woman between 50 and 59 years old in good health and CMV-seronegative.

The rearrangement joins TRBV2 to TRBJ1-5; TRBD1 is a possible D gene (5 bases). CDR3 size: 15 residues. V lost 4 bases and J lost 4, with 14 bases in between. CDR1 and CDR2 (germline): SNHLY, FYNNEI. The CDR3 is CASSVEGRGNQPQHF. The CDR3 bases are TGTGCCAGCAGTGTGGAGGGTAGGGGTAATCAGCCCCAGCATTTT.

A word on this clone: The junction does not match germline at one end; this may be a read error. The gene calls are TRBV27 and TRBJ2-1; 12 bases align to TRBD2. The germline CDR1 and CDR2 sequences are MNHEY and SMNVEV (reference sequence). The CDR3 runs to 16 residues. CDR3 sequence reads: CASSTALLAGGGGRLF. CDR3 nucleotides: TGTGCCAGCAGCACAGCCTTACTAGCGGGGGGCGGGGGCCGGCTCTTC.

The chain has TRBV15 and TRBJ1-6, with 10 bases lining up with TRBD1. J gave up 10 bases and V 3 bases, and 6 bases lay outside the gene matches. The CDR3 contains 15 residues. The V gene's germline CDR1 is LNHNV and CDR2 YYDKDF (reference sequence). CDR3 bases: TGTGCCACCAGCAGCTACGACAGGGGGCCCTCACCCCTCCACTTT. Translation gives CATSSYDRGPSPLHF.

The V gene is TRBV15, the J gene TRBJ1-3, with D maybe TRBD1 (6 bases). V was cut by 5 bases and J by 4 bases, with 12 bases left in between. CDR3 size: 14 residues. Germline CDR1 is LNHNV and CDR2 is YYDKDF (reference sequence). The CDR3 coding sequence is TGTGCCACCAGCGGAGGACAGCAAGGAAACACCATATATTTT. This codes for CATSGGQQGNTIYF. The whole variable domain, filled in from reference TRBV15 and TRBJ1-3, reads DAMVIQNPRYQVTQFGKPVTLSCSQTLNHNVMYWYQQKSSQAPKLLFHYYDKDFNNEADTPDNFQSRRPNTSFCFLDIRSPGLGDTAMYLCATSGGQQGNTIYFGEGSWLTVV.

V usage is TRBV5-1 and J usage is TRBJ2-7; TRBD2 might be the D (5 bases). The CDR3 runs to 16 residues. From germline, CDR1 is SGHRS and CDR2 YFSETQ. Trimming removed 3 bases at V and 2 bases at J, with 18 bases between. This CDR3 is CASSSSGGAGAYEQYF. The CDR3 bases are TGCGCCAGCAGCTCCTCCGGAGGCGCCGGGGCCTACGAGCAGTACTTC.

The chain couples TRBV6-1 to TRBJ2-3, with a weak D call TRBD2 (5 bases). Trimming removed 7 bases at V and 6 bases at J, with 8 bases between. Looked up from germline, CDR1 is MNHNS and CDR2 is SASEGT. This CDR3 has 11 amino acids. The DNA for the CDR3 is TGTGCCAGCAAGGGAGCGGATACGCAGTATTTT. Translated: CASKGADTQYF.

The chain is built from TRBV16 and TRBJ2-1, with D uncertain. The CDR3 consists of 16 residues. From germline, CDR1 is KGHSY and CDR2 FQNENV. Trimming cost V 1 base and J 1 base, with 11 bases left between them. Here the CDR3 reads CASSQFRVLSYNEQFF. In DNA, the CDR3 is TGTGCCAGCAGCCAATTTCGGGTCCTTTCCTACAATGAGCAGTTCTTC.

J is TRBJ1-2 and V is TRBV30; tentative D call: TRBD1 (6 bases). Germline lookup yields CDR1 GTSNPN and CDR2 SVGIG (reference sequence). Trimming took 0 bases from V and 13 from J, leaving 18 bases between them. The CDR3 length is 13 residues. The CDR3 DNA reads TGTGCCTGGAGTGTACCGGGGACAACGCCTCCCACCTTC. Translation gives CAWSVPGTTPPTF.

The V and J genes are TRBV7-3 and TRBJ1-2; no reliable D call. This CDR3 spans 15 amino acids. The germline V gene encodes CDR1 SGHTA and CDR2 FQGTGA. The V and J ends lost 1 base and 6 bases respectively, with 15 bases between them. The CDR3 loop reads CASSLRPNTRDGYTF. Here the CDR3 DNA reads TGTGCCAGCAGCTTAAGACCAAACACACGGGATGGCTACACCTTC.

This rearrangement joins TRBV27 to TRBJ1-4, with 9 bases matching TRBD1. V was pared by 6 bases and J by 0 bases, with 5 bases of the junction left unmatched. The V gene's germline CDR1 is MNHEY and CDR2 SMNVEV (reference sequence). The CDR3 is made up of 16 amino acids. CDR3 coding DNA: TGTGCCAGCAGACGACAGGGGGTGACAACTAATGAAAAACTGTTTTTT. Translation gives CASRRQGVTTNEKLFF.

This clone was picked up a small number of times. The J gene is TRBJ2-7, the V gene TRBV15; TRBD2 aligns across 10 bases. From germline, CDR1 is LNHNV and CDR2 YYDKDF (reference sequence). Trimming removed 10 bases from V and 3 bases from J; junction bases left unmatched: 6. This CDR3 region has 13 residues. CDR3 sequence reads: CAIPASGSYEQYF. CDR3 bases: TGTGCCATCCCCGCTAGCGGGAGCTACGAGCAGTACTTC.

The chain employs TRBV28 and TRBJ1-3; possible D gene TRBD1, 5 bases. The CDR3 runs 15 residues. The germline V gene has CDR1 MDHEN and CDR2 SYDVKM. The V end lost 3 bases, the J end lost 2 bases, and 11 bases lay between the germline ends. This chain's CDR3 is CASSLGGATGNTIYF. The CDR3, as DNA: TGTGCCAGCAGTTTGGGTGGGGCGACTGGAAACACCATATATTTT.

V usage is TRBV2 and J usage is TRBJ2-7, with 14 bases identical to TRBD2. Trimming at V came to 1 base and at J to 5 bases, leaving 1 base not matched to a gene. CDR3 length: 15 residues. The germline V gene encodes CDR1 SNHLY and CDR2 FYNNEI. This CDR3 is CASSEGLAGGDEQYF. The DNA for the CDR3 is TGTGCCAGCAGTGAAGGACTAGCGGGGGGGGACGAGCAGTACTTC. The full variable domain, with the rest looked up from reference TRBV2 and TRBJ2-7, is EPEVTQTPSHQVTQMGQEVILRCVPISNHLYFYWYRQILGQKVEFLVSFYNNEISEKSEIFDDQFSVERPDGSNFTLKIRSTKLEDSAMYFCASSEGLAGGDEQYFGPGTRLTVT.

The genes are TRBV15 and TRBJ1-5, with 7 bases lining up with TRBD1. From germline, CDR1 is LNHNV and CDR2 YYDKDF (reference sequence). The CDR3 spans 16 residues. After removal of 3 bases from V and 6 bases from J, the junction contained 11 bases not matched to a gene. CDR3 protein: CATSRADRVVGQPQHF. The CDR3, as DNA: TGTGCCACCAGCAGGGCTGACAGGGTAGTCGGTCAGCCCCAGCATTTT. Looking up the rest from reference TRBV15 and TRBJ1-5 gives the full variable domain: DAMVIQNPRYQVTQFGKPVTLSCSQTLNHNVMYWYQQKSSQAPKLLFHYYDKDFNNEADTPDNFQSRRPNTSFCFLDIRSPGLGDTAMYLCATSRADRVVGQPQHFGDGTRLSIL.

Points on this clone: An end of the junction differs from the germline gene, which may be a read error. This sequence joins TRBV10-3 and TRBJ2-1; the match to TRBD2 covers 8 bases. Germline V gene lookup returns CDR1 ENHRY and CDR2 SYGVKD. The CDR3 length is 14 residues. The CDR3 bases are TGTGCCACCAGTAGCGGGAAGTTCTACAATGAGCAGTTCTTC. It codes for CATSSGKFYNEQFF.

This clone has a handful of counts. The chain links TRBV11-2 to TRBJ2-2; D gene unclear. V lost 3 bases, J lost 4 bases, and 9 bases lay in between. The germline gives CDR1 SGHAT, CDR2 FQNNGV. The CDR3 is 14 amino acids. The CDR3 region is CASSFGVRTGELFF. CDR3 sequence (DNA): TGTGCCAGCAGCTTTGGAGTACGCACCGGGGAGCTGTTTTTT.

The chain combines TRBV5-1 with TRBJ2-3; perhaps TRBD2 as D (5 bases). This CDR3 region has 14 residues. V shed 0 bases and J shed 5 bases, with 10 bases lying between them. Per germline, CDR1 SGHRS and CDR2 YFSETQ. CDR3 sequence: CASSLDGGVDTQYF. CDR3 bases: TGCGCCAGCAGCTTGGATGGAGGAGTAGATACGCAGTATTTT.

V usage is TRBV20-1 and J usage is TRBJ2-5, with D unclear. The CDR3 totals 11 residues. V was shortened by 5 bases and J by 5 bases, with 9 bases between the two germline ends. Germline V lookup: CDR1 DFQATT, CDR2 SNEGSKA (reference sequence). CDR3 DNA sequence: TGCAGTGCTGACGGGTCGGAGACCCAGTACTTC. This codes for CSADGSETQYF.

This rearrangement joins TRBV27 to TRBJ2-1; 8 bases are a match to TRBD1. The V gene end was trimmed by 6 bases and the J gene end by 8 bases; junction bases not matched to a gene: 3. Per the germline V gene, CDR1 is MNHEY and CDR2 is SMNVEV (reference sequence). The CDR3 length is 12 residues. The CDR3 DNA sequence: TGTGCCAGCAGGGACAGGGCCCATGAGCAGTTCTTC. Its protein product is CASRDRAHEQFF.

The chain recombines TRBV5-4 with TRBJ2-7, with 9 nucleotides matching TRBD1. V shed 3 bases and J 4 bases; nucleotides not matched to a gene: 8. This CDR3 is 15 amino acids long. The germline V gene encodes CDR1 SGHNT and CDR2 YYREEE (reference sequence). The CDR3 protein is CASSSTAGTGYEQYF. The CDR3 DNA is TGTGCCAGCAGCTCCACCGCCGGGACAGGGTACGAGCAGTACTTC. The full variable domain, its missing parts supplied by reference TRBV5-4 and TRBJ2-7, is ETGVTQSPTHLIKTRGQQVTLRCSSQSGHNTVSWYQQALGQGPQFIFQYYREEENGRGNFPPRFSGLQFPNYSSELNVNALELDDSALYLCASSSTAGTGYEQYFGPGTRLTVT.

The chain recombines TRBV9 with TRBJ2-3; D gene uncertain. V was clipped by 2 bases and J by 2 bases, with 15 bases between them. This CDR3 has 16 amino acids. Germline lookup yields CDR1 SGDLS and CDR2 YYNGEE. The CDR3 region has the DNA TGTGCCAGCAGCGTTGGTACAGTGGCCTCCACAGATACGCAGTATTTT. Its translation is CASSVGTVASTDTQYF. The full variable domain, with the rest looked up from reference TRBV9 and TRBJ2-3, is DSGVTQTPKHLITATGQRVTLRCSPRSGDLSVYWYQQSLDQGLQFLIQYYNGEERAKGNILERFSAQQFPDLHSELNLSSLELGDSALYFCASSVGTVASTDTQYFGPGTRLTVL.

This clone was detected a few times. The chain links TRBV19 to TRBJ2-5; perhaps TRBD2 as D (7 bases). The CDR3 totals 15 residues. V was pared by 6 bases and J by 0 bases, with 14 bases between. CDR1 LNHDA and CDR2 SQIVND come from the germline V gene (reference sequence). CDR3 in DNA: TGTGCCAGTAGCGAGGGGGGGCGGTACCAAGAGACCCAGTACTTC. Amino acid sequence: CASSEGGRYQETQYF.

The chain carries TRBV5-1 and TRBJ2-3; TRBD1 is a possible D gene (6 bases). Germline V gives CDR1 SGHRS, CDR2 YFSETQ. The CDR3 loop spans 15 amino acids. V lost 0 bases to trimming and J lost 8 bases, with 16 bases between them. DNA of the CDR3: TGCGCCAGCAGCTTGGCCGGGCAGGGGAGATCTACGCAGTATTTT. Translating gives CASSLAGQGRSTQYF.

V is TRBV19 and J is TRBJ1-2; D is ambiguous. The CDR3 covers 16 residues. CDR1 and CDR2 (germline): LNHDA, SQIVND (reference sequence). Deletions cut 3 bases from V and 1 base from J, with 15 bases between. CDR3 DNA: TGTGCCAGTAGTATTATTGGGCAGGCCCTTAACTATGGCTACACCTTC. Protein: CASSIIGQALNYGYTF.

The table lists this clone with a few counts. The junction and the germline gene differ at one end; a read error may be behind it. The chain couples TRBV5-8 to TRBJ2-7; 7 bases map to TRBD2. The CDR3 extends over 12 amino acids. Germline CDR1 SGHTS, CDR2 YDEGEE. The CDR3 region has the DNA TGTGCCAGCAGCCTTAGGGCGGGAGTCCTTCACTTC. It yields the protein CASSLRAGVLHF.

V usage is TRBV30 and J usage is TRBJ2-3; tentatively, D is TRBD2 (5 bases). This CDR3 comprises 15 residues. The ends were cut back, 2 bases at V and 4 bases at J, with 16 bases in the middle. Per the germline V gene, CDR1 is GTSNPN and CDR2 is SVGIG (reference sequence). CDR3 nucleotide sequence: TGTGCCTGGAGTTCACCATTTGCGGGCCCAGATACGCAGTATTTT. Encoded protein: CAWSSPFAGPDTQYF.

This clone came up once. V usage is TRBV30 and J usage is TRBJ1-5; D might be TRBD1 (5 bases). Per the germline V gene, CDR1 is GTSNPN and CDR2 is SVGIG (reference sequence). V was cut by 4 bases and J by 2 bases, with 9 bases left in between. The CDR3 has 13 residues. CDR3 sequence: CAWTQGGNQPQHF. CDR3 nucleotide sequence: TGTGCCTGGACTCAGGGTGGCAATCAGCCCCAGCATTTT.

This clone came up a few times. The rearrangement links TRBV25-1 to TRBJ2-1; 14 bases are a match to TRBD2. V was pared by 3 bases and J by 10 bases, with 5 bases of the junction left unmatched. Germline V gene data show CDR1 as MGHDK and CDR2 as SYGVNS. The CDR3 runs 15 residues. DNA for the CDR3: TGTGCCAGCAGTGAGACTAGCGGGGGGGCGAACGAGCAGTTCTTC. It specifies CASSETSGGANEQFF.

The V and J genes are TRBV6-5 and TRBJ2-5; D possibly corresponds to TRBD2 (5 bases). The CDR3 is 15 residues long. Per the germline V gene, CDR1 is MNHEY and CDR2 is SVGAGI. Trimming stripped 6 bases from V and 11 bases from J, with 25 bases between. The CDR3 is CASSDGVRTAGEQYF. The CDR3 DNA sequence: TGTGCCAGCAGCGACGGGGTCCGGACTGCAGGTGAGCAGTACTTC.